This entry is about one TCR beta chain. This record comes from a study of control samples from healthy donors and cancer patients. TCRdb's table, derived via immunoSEQ multiplex PCR, lists solely in-frame clones and lacks some. The sample comprises about 92,000 clones, roughly four fifths of which are singletons, and around 10% rests with the top ten. The CDR3 is 14 amino acids. The V and J ends lost 4 bases and 4 bases respectively, with 11 bases between them. CDR1 and CDR2 from the germline V gene are MDHEN and SYDVKM. Sequenced input: blood. This clonotype originated in a woman between 55 and 75 years old in good health. This chain links TRBV28 with TRBJ1-5; D ambiguous. CDR3 protein: CASSSEVGNQPQHF. The CDR3 DNA sequence: TGTGCCAGCAGTTCGGAGGTGGGAAATCAGCCCCAGCATTTT.